Below are 4 T cell receptor beta chains sequenced from a single sample in a study of blood T cell repertoires in COVID-19. TCRdb keeps only in-frame clones here, not all; method: immunoSEQ multiplex PCR. The table records under 150,000 clones, 69% of them present only once. Sequencing used peripheral blood. Receptors originate from a woman in her seventies with acute or convalescent COVID-19.

The chain has TRBV12-3 or TRBV12-4 and TRBJ1-3; no clear D. Trimming cost V 1 base and J 5 bases, with 3 bases left between them. This CDR3 has 12 amino acids. The CDR3 reads CASSLVRNTIYF. In nucleotides, the CDR3 is TGTGCCAGCAGTTTAGTAAGAAACACCATATATTTT.

The gene calls are TRBV7-9 and TRBJ2-3; 9 bases match TRBD2. Germline-derived CDR1 and CDR2 are SEHNR and FQNEAQ (reference sequence). The V and J ends lost 1 base and 2 bases, in that order; junction bases with no gene match: 1. The CDR3 has 15 amino acids. Written as DNA, the CDR3 is TGTGCCAGCAGCTTAGTAGCGGGGGCCACAGATACGCAGTATTTT. Translation: CASSLVAGATDTQYF.

The chain joins TRBV10-1 to TRBJ1-1; D perhaps matches TRBD1 (5 bases). Germline V gene lookup returns CDR1 WNHNN and CDR2 SYGVQD (reference sequence). This CDR3 is 14 amino acids long. The V and J ends lost 6 bases and 7 bases respectively, with 18 bases between them. CDR3 protein: CASSGLGRSGEAFF. The CDR3 coding sequence is TGCGCCAGCAGCGGCTTGGGGCGTTCGGGTGAAGCTTTCTTT.

This clone came up a few times. The genes are TRBV27 and TRBJ1-4; 10 bases are a match to TRBD1. CDR1 and CDR2 from the germline V gene are MNHEY and SMNVEV (reference sequence). This CDR3 region has 15 residues. The junction had 7 bases not matched to a gene; V was cut back by 4 bases and J by 8 bases. The CDR3 bases are TGTGCCAGCAGTTCGGCGGGGACAGGGGAAGAAAAACTGTTTTTT. It translates to CASSSAGTGEEKLFF.